The rows below give T cell receptor beta chains drawn from one sample of a study of neurological immune-mediated disorders. TCRdb passed the 5' RACE reads through MiXCR, listing each CDR3 protein once. The sample yields roughly 57,000 distinct CDR3 sequences, 7.5% to 9.5% seen once. Sequencing was performed on PBMCs. These TCRs come from a woman in her thirties or forties in good health. CDR3s include the opening cysteine and the closing phenylalanine or tryptophan.

>14|TRBJ1-5|TRBV7-8
CASSSGASNQPQHF
>14|TRBJ2-1|TRBV2
CASSEDSSYNEQFF
>16|TRBJ2-1|TRBV12-3/TRBV12-4
CASRASGRSSYNEQFF
>11|TRBJ2-1|TRBV20-1
CSASPGYEQFF
>14|TRBJ2-1|TRBV20-1
CSARDLLVPSEQFF
>16|TRBJ2-7|TRBV5-1
CASSRPNETVTYEQYF
>16|TRBJ1-1|TRBV7-9
CASSFGVRGFGTEAFF
>12|TRBJ1-2|TRBV29-1
CSVDYVTGGYTF
>14|TRBJ2-7|TRBV27
CASNRAGGRGEQYF
>14|TRBJ1-6|TRBV9
CASSSGGDNSPLHF
>13|TRBJ2-1|TRBV6-2/TRBV6-3
CASSFLQNNEQFF
>15|TRBJ1-2|TRBV10-2
CASRLGTGGVYGYTF
>15|TRBJ1-1|TRBV12-3/TRBV12-4
CASSEPGQGVMEAFF
>14|TRBJ2-7|TRBV12-3/TRBV12-4
CASSLQGRWVEQYF
>15|TRBJ1-1|TRBV20-1
CSARGPGQGATEAFF
>14|TRBJ2-1|TRBV7-8
CASSLGDRYNEQFF
>17|TRBJ1-1|TRBV4-2
CASSQRAGGGIITEAFF
>15|TRBJ1-1|TRBV12-5
CASGLVLAANTDAFF
>14|TRBJ1-1|TRBV7-3
CASSPGQGHTEAFF
>14|TRBJ2-3|TRBV25-1
CTSSEFGLIDTQYF
>13|TRBJ2-3|TRBV20-1
CSASQLGTDTQYF
>13|TRBJ1-4|TRBV7-2
CASSPARSEKLFF
>15|TRBJ2-1|TRBV7-9
CASSLSRPGGNEQFF
>15|TRBJ1-1|TRBV10-3
CAISVQGGTSTEAFF
>16|TRBJ1-6|TRBV5-1
CARSLVGMDWSEPLNF
>13|TRBJ1-2|TRBV20-1
CSASPGANYGYTF
>13|TRBJ1-1|TRBV6-1
CASQRGQVTEAFF
>13|TRBJ2-2|TRBV20-1
CSVTSGTAGELFF
>14|TRBJ2-3|TRBV5-5
CASSRGGDTDTQYF
>14|TRBJ1-1|TRBV14
CASSHTGGVTEAFF
>13|TRBJ1-1|TRBV30
CAWRTASGTEAFF
>14|TRBJ2-1|TRBV24-1
CATSDPGGRNEQFF
>14|TRBJ2-7|TRBV29-1
CSVEVRDRVYEQYF
>15|TRBJ2-7|TRBV19
CASSFSRDTHYEQYF
>15|TRBJ2-5|TRBV5-5
CASSFTGSWGETQYF
>16|TRBJ1-6|TRBV5-1
CASSSTGGNYNSPLHF
>16|TRBJ2-1|TRBV3-1
CASSRLADGSYNEQFF
>13|TRBJ2-7|TRBV7-2
CASNPGGSYEQYF
>16|TRBJ2-1|TRBV6-5
CASSYSTGLPGNEQFF
>15|TRBJ2-2|TRBV10-3
CAISESARGTGELFF
>14|TRBJ2-5|TRBV7-9
CASTTGQGQETQYF